Presented here are 2 T cell receptor beta chains from one specimen sequenced in a study of cytomegalovirus exposure and HLA in healthy donors. The PCR contained 60 Vbeta and 13 Jbeta primers. Assay: immunoSEQ multiplex PCR; the TCRdb copy retains only in-frame clones and omits some. The sample contains 150,000 to 200,000 clones, approximately 80% of which appear only once. Sequences were obtained from PBMCs. The receptors come from a man between 25 and 39 years old in good health and CMV-seropositive.

The J gene is TRBJ2-7, the V gene TRBV30, with TRBD2 as a possible D gene (5 bases). V dropped 5 bases and J dropped 3 bases, with 20 bases sitting between them. CDR3 length: 15 residues. CDR1 and CDR2 (germline): GTSNPN, SVGIG (reference sequence). The DNA for the CDR3 is TGTGCCTGGCTCCACTCCGGGTTAGGAGGCTACGAGCAGTACTTC. Translated, it gives CAWLHSGLGGYEQYF.

In this sample, this clone turned up a few times. The chain combines TRBV5-1 with TRBJ2-7, with a tentative D call TRBD1 (5 bases). Germline lookup yields CDR1 SGHRS and CDR2 YFSETQ. V lost 4 bases to trimming and J lost 0 bases, with 14 bases between them. The CDR3 runs to 15 residues. This chain's CDR3 is CASSPIDSASYEQYF. DNA for the CDR3: TGCGCCAGCAGCCCCATTGACAGCGCCTCCTACGAGCAGTACTTC.